The 7 T cell receptor beta chains below come from one sample, sequenced in a study of blood T cell repertoires in COVID-19. Only in-frame clones appear in the TCRdb table, and some are missing; sequencing was by immunoSEQ multiplex PCR. The sample yields under 300,000 clones, approximately 86% seen once. The material sequenced was PBMCs or T cells enriched from blood (not recorded which). The source is a woman younger than 45 who had recovered from COVID-19.

This chain uses TRBV6-1 with TRBJ2-3, with 12 bases lining up with TRBD1. The CDR3 is 16 residues long. Unmatched junction bases numbered 6, after V lost 0 bases and J lost 8 bases. Germline loops: CDR1 MNHNS, CDR2 SASEGT. The CDR3 DNA reads TGTGCCAGCAGTGAAGCCGGGACAGGGGGCGAGGCTACGCAGTATTTT. It is translated as CASSEAGTGGEATQYF.

The chain couples TRBV7-8 to TRBJ2-3; 8 bases fit TRBD2. Losses at the gene ends were 5 bases for V and 3 bases for J; bases not matched to a gene: 7. The CDR3 has 15 amino acids. Germline assignment: CDR1 SGHVS and CDR2 FQNEAQ. The CDR3 region is CASSASGGETDTQYF. Written as DNA, the CDR3 is TGTGCCAGCAGCGCCTCCGGGGGGGAAACAGATACGCAGTATTTT.

The V gene is TRBV18, the J gene TRBJ2-2; D is perhaps TRBD2 (6 bases). The CDR3 loop spans 17 amino acids. Germline V gene data show CDR1 as KGHSH and CDR2 as LQKENI. Trimming cost V 1 base and J 0 bases, with 12 bases left between them. The chain's CDR3 is CASSPRFGGANTGELFF. In DNA form, the CDR3 reads TGTGCCAGCTCACCACGCTTCGGGGGAGCGAACACCGGGGAGCTGTTTTTT.

This rearrangement joins TRBV13 to TRBJ1-2, with 7 bases matching TRBD1. The trim removed 1 base at V and 0 bases at J, leaving 2 bases unmatched. Germline V lookup: CDR1 PRHDT, CDR2 FYEKMQ (reference sequence). The CDR3 is 15 residues long. The DNA of the CDR3 is TGTGCCAGCAGCTTAGAAGGGGGCTCTAACTATGGCTACACCTTC. Translation gives CASSLEGGSNYGYTF.

This sequence joins TRBV9 and TRBJ1-6, with 8 positions matching TRBD1. The germline gives CDR1 SGDLS, CDR2 YYNGEE. The CDR3 is 12 residues long. Germline trimming cut 7 bases from V and 10 bases from J; bases unmatched to any gene: 4. CDR3 residues: CASGQGDSPLHF. The CDR3 region has the DNA TGTGCCAGCGGACAGGGAGACTCACCCCTCCACTTT.

This chain links TRBV13 with TRBJ2-6; 7 positions agree with TRBD2. The V gene's germline CDR1 is PRHDT and CDR2 FYEKMQ (reference sequence). After removal of 5 bases from V and 2 bases from J, the junction contained 3 bases not matched to a gene. The CDR3 is 15 amino acids. CDR3 DNA sequence: TGTGCCAGCAGCCGACGGGGGGCTGGGGCCAACGTCCTGACTTTC. Translation: CASSRRGAGANVLTF.

The V gene is TRBV28, the J gene TRBJ1-4; D gene uncertain. CDR1 is MDHEN, CDR2 SYDVKM, per germline. Trimming cost V 6 bases and J 8 bases, with 22 bases left between them. The CDR3 extends over 16 amino acids. The CDR3 spells CASRQATEKLREKLFF. DNA of the CDR3: TGTGCCAGCAGACAAGCTACAGAGAAACTCAGGGAAAAACTGTTTTTT.